The 28 T cell receptor beta chains below all came from one sample that was sequenced in a study of cytomegalovirus exposure and HLA in healthy donors. It was with 60 Vbeta and 13 Jbeta primers that the PCR ran. Libraries were prepared by immunoSEQ multiplex PCR; TCRdb keeps only in-frame clonotypes and omits some of them. The sample gives 200,000 or so clones, 82% of which show up once; approximately 0.098% is in the top ten. The source material was PBMCs. The receptors here all came from a boy younger than 10 in good health and CMV-seronegative.

This chain's CDR3 is CASSPSGGNEQFF. Here the CDR3 DNA reads TGTGCCAGTAGTCCTAGCGGGGGGAATGAGCAGTTCTTC. The chain employs TRBV19 and TRBJ2-1, with 11 bases fitting TRBD2. Germline V gene sequence: CDR1 LNHDA, CDR2 SQIVND (reference sequence). Trimming took 5 bases from V and 7 from J; bases not matched to a gene: 1. The CDR3 totals 13 residues.

The chain is built from TRBV19 and TRBJ1-1, with D tentatively TRBD1 (5 bases). The germline CDR1 and CDR2 sequences are LNHDA and SQIVND (reference sequence). The ends were cut back, 1 base at V and 6 bases at J, with 9 bases in the middle. This CDR3 has 13 amino acids. In DNA, the CDR3 is TGTGCCAGTAGTATAGTGGCGGGACCTGAAGCTTTCTTT. Its translation: CASSIVAGPEAFF. Looking up the rest from reference TRBV19 and TRBJ1-1 gives the full variable domain: DGGITQSPKYLFRKEGQNVTLSCEQNLNHDAMYWYRQDPGQGLRLIYYSQIVNDFQKGDIAEGYSVSREKKESFPLTVTSAQKNPTAFYLCASSIVAGPEAFFGQGTRLTVV.

Comments on this clone: A junction boundary mismatches the germline segment, possibly from a read error. The chain uses TRBV5-1 and TRBJ2-6; 11 bases fit TRBD2. The germline V gene has CDR1 SGHRS and CDR2 YFSETQ. The CDR3 extends over 18 amino acids. This chain's CDR3 is CASSLVLAGVAGANGLTF. Written as DNA, the CDR3 is TGCGCCAGCAGCTTGGTACTAGCGGGAGTGGCTGGGGCCAACGGCCTGACTTTC.

CDR3 nucleotide sequence: TGTGCCAGCAGTTTAAGACAGGGTGGTCAGCCCCAGCATTTT. This codes for CASSLRQGGQPQHF. The chain has TRBV6-5 and TRBJ1-5; 7 bases map to TRBD1. CDR3 size: 14 residues. Germline assignment: CDR1 MNHEY and CDR2 SVGAGI. J lost 6 bases, V lost 4 bases, and 6 bases had no gene match.

This clone was detected once. This rearrangement joins TRBV5-6 to TRBJ1-6; 8 bases agree with TRBD1. This CDR3 has 14 amino acids. The V gene's germline CDR1 is SGHDT and CDR2 YYEEEE. Germline trimming cut 5 bases from V and 8 bases from J; bases unmatched to any gene: 6. The CDR3 spells CASSRDRFHSPLHF. The CDR3 DNA is TGTGCCAGCAGTCGGGACAGGTTTCATTCACCCCTCCACTTT. Using reference TRBV5-6 and TRBJ1-6 for the parts outside the CDR3, the full variable domain is DAGVTQSPTHLIKTRGQQVTLRCSPKSGHDTVSWYQQALGQGPQFIFQYYEEEERQRGNFPDRFSGHQFPNYSSELNVNALLLGDSALYLCASSRDRFHSPLHFGNGTRLTVT.

This chain links TRBV7-2 with TRBJ1-3, with D unresolved. The germline CDR1 and CDR2 sequences are SGHTA and FQGNSA. The CDR3 has 14 residues. Trimming removed 1 base from V and 0 bases from J, with 4 bases in between. Here the CDR3 DNA reads TGTGCCAGCAGCTTAGGCGGCTCTGGAAACACCATATATTTT. It yields the protein CASSLGGSGNTIYF. Together with reference TRBV7-2 and TRBJ1-3, the CDR3 gives the full variable domain: GAGVSQSPSNKVTEKGKDVELRCDPISGHTALYWYRQSLGQGLEFLIYFQGNSAPDKSGLPSDRFSAERTGGSVSTLTIQRTQQEDSAVYLCASSLGGSGNTIYFGEGSWLTVV.

The DNA of the CDR3 is TGCGCCAGCAGCTTGACCCAGGGTGGGGAAAAACTGTTTTTT. Its protein is CASSLTQGGEKLFF. This rearrangement joins TRBV5-1 to TRBJ1-4, with D possibly being TRBD1 (5 bases). The CDR3 is made up of 14 amino acids. The ends were cut back, 1 base at V and 8 bases at J, with 12 bases in the middle. Germline-derived CDR1 and CDR2 are SGHRS and YFSETQ.

The chain uses TRBV2 and TRBJ1-2; tentatively, D is TRBD1 (5 bases). The V end lost 3 bases, the J end lost 4 bases, and 9 bases lay between the germline ends. This CDR3 contains 13 residues. CDR1 and CDR2 from the germline V gene are SNHLY and FYNNEI. This chain's CDR3 is CASSDVGAYGYTF. The CDR3 DNA reads as TGTGCCAGCAGTGACGTTGGGGCCTATGGCTACACCTTC.

The chain links TRBV4-1 to TRBJ2-5, with unresolved D. The V and J ends lost 2 bases and 4 bases respectively, with 14 bases between them. From germline, CDR1 is MGHRA and CDR2 YSYEKL. The CDR3 is 15 amino acids. The CDR3 nucleotides read TGCGCCAGCAGCCAAACCGAATGGAGAAGAGAGACCCAGTACTTC. Protein product: CASSQTEWRRETQYF.

The gene calls are TRBV30 and TRBJ2-7; D is possibly TRBD2 (7 bases). The CDR3 extends over 14 amino acids. Germline V gene data show CDR1 as GTSNPN and CDR2 as SVGIG (reference sequence). Trimming took off 0 bases at V and 7 bases at J, with 16 bases between the two ends. The chain's CDR3 is CAWSVSGGPGEQYF. The CDR3 DNA reads as TGTGCCTGGAGTGTATCCGGGGGGCCGGGGGAGCAGTACTTC.

This chain connects TRBV7-2 to TRBJ2-5; TRBD2 might be the D (6 bases). V dropped 5 bases and J dropped 4 bases, with 20 bases sitting between them. Germline V lookup: CDR1 SGHTA, CDR2 FQGNSA. The CDR3 consists of 16 residues. In nucleotides, the CDR3 is TGTGCCAGCAGCCGCAGCCATACTAGCTGGAGAGAGACCCAGTACTTC. Protein product: CASSRSHTSWRETQYF.

The chain carries TRBV4-3 and TRBJ2-7, with D maybe TRBD1 (5 bases). The CDR3 runs 15 residues. Trimming took 0 bases from V and 2 from J, leaving 11 bases between them. Germline V gene lookup returns CDR1 LGHNA and CDR2 YSLEER. This chain's CDR3 is CASSQDWGYTYEQYF. The CDR3 nucleotides are TGCGCCAGCAGCCAAGATTGGGGCTACACCTACGAGCAGTACTTC.

This chain connects TRBV27 to TRBJ1-2, with 7 nucleotides matching TRBD1. V was clipped by 6 bases and J by 6 bases; unmatched bases: 7. Germline CDR1 and CDR2: MNHEY and SMNVEV (reference sequence). The CDR3 runs to 13 residues. The CDR3 region has the DNA TGTGCCAGCAGCCTGACAGGGTATGATGGCTACACCTTC. Translation: CASSLTGYDGYTF.

This clone has more than one count but fewer than ten. The genes are TRBV6-6 and TRBJ1-3; D uncertain. V was trimmed by 4 bases and J by 0 bases, leaving 7 bases between them. The CDR3 extends over 14 amino acids. CDR1 is MNHNY and CDR2 is SVGAGI in the germline V gene (reference sequence). The CDR3, as DNA: TGTGCCAGCAGTTGGGAGCTCTCTGGAAACACCATATATTTT. This sequence encodes CASSWELSGNTIYF.

The CDR3 DNA reads TGTGCCAGCAGCTCTGGCGGGGCAGGCACCTATGGCTACACCTTC. Translating gives CASSSGGAGTYGYTF. This chain links TRBV13 with TRBJ1-2; D is perhaps TRBD1 (5 bases). There are 15 residues in the CDR3. V was trimmed by 4 bases and J by 4 bases, leaving 16 bases between them. CDR1 is PRHDT, CDR2 FYEKMQ, per germline (reference sequence).

The CDR3, as DNA: TGTGCCAGCAGCTCCGGGACAGGGAGCTCCTATAATTCACCCCTCCACTTT. Translation: CASSSGTGSSYNSPLHF. The chain carries TRBV5-4 and TRBJ1-6, with 9 bases identical to TRBD1. CDR3 length: 17 residues. Germline assignment: CDR1 SGHNT and CDR2 YYREEE (reference sequence). Losses at the gene ends were 3 bases for V and 0 bases for J; bases not matched to a gene: 4.

The chain has TRBV2 and TRBJ2-3; 13 nucleotides align to TRBD2. This CDR3 is built from 14 residues. Germline V gene lookup returns CDR1 SNHLY and CDR2 FYNNEI. V was pared by 5 bases and J by 7 bases, with 3 bases of the junction left unmatched. The CDR3: CASSTSGGAHTQYF. For the CDR3, the DNA is TGTGCCAGCAGTACTAGCGGGGGGGCACATACGCAGTATTTT.

Turning to this clone: This specimen includes other DNA sequences encoding the same CDR3. V is TRBV7-9 and J is TRBJ2-5; TRBD2 aligns across 7 bases. CDR1 is SEHNR, CDR2 FQNEAQ, per germline (reference sequence). This CDR3 comprises 13 residues. Germline trimming cut 4 bases from V and 3 bases from J; bases unmatched to any gene: 2. CDR3 nucleotide sequence: TGTGCCAGCAGCTGGGGGGGTGAAGAGACCCAGTACTTC. Residues: CASSWGGEETQYF.

The CDR3 sequence is CASSLAGQRSNSPLHF. CDR3 sequence (DNA): TGTGCCAGCAGCTTAGCAGGACAGAGGTCTAATTCACCCCTCCACTTT. The chain employs TRBV13 and TRBJ1-6; D might be TRBD1 (6 bases). This CDR3 contains 16 residues. Germline CDR1 and CDR2: PRHDT and FYEKMQ (reference sequence). V was pared by 1 base and J by 6 bases, with 13 bases between.

The rearrangement links TRBV4-3 to TRBJ2-5; TRBD1 is a possible D gene (5 bases). The CDR3 totals 12 residues. CDR1 and CDR2 from the germline V gene are LGHNA and YSLEER. Trimming left V 2 bases short and J 5 bases short, with 6 bases between. CDR3 amino acids: CASSQKGETQYF. The CDR3 bases are TGCGCCAGCAGCCAAAAGGGGGAGACCCAGTACTTC.

V and J are TRBV6-4 and TRBJ2-7; 7 bases match TRBD1. V dropped 3 bases and J dropped 2; count of bases not matched to a gene: 7. This CDR3 spans 15 amino acids. Germline V gives CDR1 MRHNA, CDR2 SNTAGT. The CDR3 region has the DNA TGTGCCAGCAGTGAAAATCCGACAGGGACCTACGAGCAGTACTTC. Its protein product is CASSENPTGTYEQYF.

The chain combines TRBV7-2 with TRBJ1-5; 9 bases are shared with TRBD1. The CDR3 has 15 amino acids. V shed 4 bases, J shed 7 bases, and the junction held 8 bases outside the gene matches. Germline lookup yields CDR1 SGHTA and CDR2 FQGNSA. The CDR3 is CASSSLTGGAQPQHF. Written as DNA, the CDR3 is TGTGCCAGCAGCTCCCTAACAGGGGGCGCCCAGCCCCAGCATTTT.

This clone was seen once. The chain employs TRBV9 and TRBJ2-7; a possible D gene is TRBD1 (6 bases). Per the germline V gene, CDR1 is SGDLS and CDR2 is YYNGEE. This CDR3 is 14 amino acids long. V lost 3 bases to trimming and J lost 5 bases, with 15 bases between them. In DNA form, the CDR3 reads TGTGCCAGCAGCGCTCTCGCACAGGGCCACGAGCAGTACTTC. This encodes CASSALAQGHEQYF.

V gene TRBV10-3 combines with J gene TRBJ2-2, with 8 bases matching TRBD2. Germline V lookup: CDR1 ENHRY, CDR2 SYGVKD. CDR3 length: 17 amino acids. Trimming removed 3 bases from V and 2 bases from J; junction bases left unmatched: 8. The CDR3 DNA sequence: TGTGCCATCAGTGACAGACCGGGACTAGTTAACACCGGGGAGCTGTTTTTT. Its protein is CAISDRPGLVNTGELFF.

This clone was observed once. The V and J genes are TRBV18 and TRBJ2-1; weak D call: TRBD1 (6 bases). Between the trimmed V and J ends, which lost 3 bases and 2 bases, there was a span of 11 bases. CDR3 size: 15 residues. CDR1 is KGHSH, CDR2 LQKENI, per germline. The CDR3 bases are TGTGCCAGCTCACCCACCGGGACAACCTACAATGAGCAGTTCTTC. Encoded protein: CASSPTGTTYNEQFF.

This rearrangement joins TRBV5-1 to TRBJ2-5; 9 nucleotides agree with TRBD1. CDR1 and CDR2 (germline): SGHRS, YFSETQ. J gave up 6 bases and V 3 bases, and 9 bases lay outside the gene matches. The CDR3 sequence is 15 residues long. The CDR3 spells CASSSGQGNLQTQYF. CDR3 DNA sequence: TGCGCCAGCAGCTCAGGACAGGGGAATTTACAGACCCAGTACTTC.

The gene calls are TRBV7-2 and TRBJ1-2, with D possibly TRBD1 on 6 matching bases. The CDR3 contains 14 residues. Between the trimmed V and J ends, which lost 1 base and 8 bases, there was a span of 14 bases. Germline CDR1 is SGHTA and CDR2 is FQGNSA. CDR3 in amino acids: CASSLVGGSSGYTF. CDR3 sequence (DNA): TGTGCCAGCAGCTTAGTAGGGGGAAGTAGCGGCTACACCTTC.

The rearrangement uses TRBV11-3 and TRBJ2-5; possibly TRBD2 for D (5 bases). CDR3 size: 13 residues. Trimming removed 6 bases from V and 1 base from J, with 9 bases in between. The germline V gene has CDR1 SGHNT and CDR2 YENEEA. CDR3: CASRDLSQETQYF. The DNA for the CDR3 is TGTGCCAGCAGGGACTTGTCCCAAGAGACCCAGTACTTC.